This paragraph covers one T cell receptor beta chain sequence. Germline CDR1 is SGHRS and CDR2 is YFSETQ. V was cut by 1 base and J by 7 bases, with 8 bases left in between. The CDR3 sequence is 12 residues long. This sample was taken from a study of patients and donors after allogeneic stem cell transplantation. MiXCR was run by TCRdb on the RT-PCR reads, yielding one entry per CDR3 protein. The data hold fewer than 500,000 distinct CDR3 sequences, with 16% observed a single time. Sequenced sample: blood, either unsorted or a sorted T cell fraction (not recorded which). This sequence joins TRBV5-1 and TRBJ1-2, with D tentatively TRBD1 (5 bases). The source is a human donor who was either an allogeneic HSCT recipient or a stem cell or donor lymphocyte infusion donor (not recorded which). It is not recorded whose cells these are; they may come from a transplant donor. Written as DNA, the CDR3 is TGCGCCAGCAGCTTGCCAGGGCCTGGCTACACCTTC. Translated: CASSLPGPGYTF.